This T cell receptor beta chain is drawn from a study of CD8 T cells in ankylosing spondylitis (TCRdb year 2017). Broadly, across the study: The study profiled T cell receptor beta repertoires in healthy donors and ankylosing spondylitis patients to find disease-linked TCR variants. In total, the full study cohort was made up of 100 to 140 healthy donors and more than 20 ankylosing spondylitis patients. Peripheral blood was sampled, and synovial fluid was also collected from ankylosing spondylitis patients.

General conclusions and limits of the study: Blood from ankylosing spondylitis patients appeared to be characterized by a TCR beta motif composed of several highly homologous amino acid variants. According to the report, matched synovial fluid samples from ankylosing spondylitis patients were significantly enriched for the disease-linked clones. A CD8+ phenotype was shown by the disease-linked clones, which were found at relatively low frequencies in peripheral blood. Some of the motif variants had been reported before in the synovial fluid and blood of reactive arthritis patients, a finding that suggests common disease-initiation mechanisms.

This clonotype was seen a handful of times. The antigen this receptor binds is unknown. Per-base quality was not reported, and no clone a single base away is much larger than it. TCRdb names Illumina HiSeq 2500 as the instrument used. TCR beta libraries were prepared by quantitative 5'-RACE with molecular barcodes. The paper's data handling went like this. To identify disease-linked TCR variants, a new computational method was used, one built on a probabilistic model of VDJ rearrangement. TCRdb ran its own pipeline on the public reads, namely fastp trimming at Q25 and MiXCR clone calling, and kept in-frame beta chains. Rows with a matching CDR3 protein are joined into one entry that keeps the most common DNA and genes. V and J calls and clone size were set by TCRdb, not the authors. In all, the sample holds 350,000 or so distinct CDR3 sequences, and approximately 15% of those were seen once. 0.9% to 1.2% of the sample lies in the top ten.

Input material: blood, either unsorted or a sorted T cell fraction (not recorded which). The TCR comes from a male donor with ankylosing spondylitis or in good health (not recorded which).

The DNA sequence reads TGCAGTGCTAGGGGACGGGCCGATCAGCCCCAGCATTTT. Its amino acids are CSARGRADQPQHF. Recombination connected TRBV20-1 to TRBJ1-5; a tentative D call is TRBD1 (5 bases match). From a lookup of the germline V gene (reference sequence), CDR1 and CDR2 are DFQATT and SNEGSKA. V is cut by 3 bases and J by 5 bases, and the space between the germline ends is 11 bases. The CDR3 spans 13 residues, from the cysteine through the phenylalanine. The kept DNA is CDR3 alone, 39 bases in frame from the first base.